These T cell receptor beta chains were read from a single sample in a study of T cells in Graves' hyperthyroidism and ophthalmopathy. TCRdb reprocessed the multiplex PCR reads via MiXCR and lists one record per CDR3 protein. This table has 390,000 or so distinct CDR3 sequences, roughly 15% appearing once. The sequencing sample was made of blood. These receptors originate from a man between 18 and 35 years old with Graves' ophthalmopathy. The CDR3 runs from the conserved cysteine through the conserved F or W. D genes are given only for firm matches. Rows may omit the clone size; those that give it use once, few, many or a size class.

size: many
length: 17
J: TRBJ1-5
D: NA
V: TRBV18
CDR3: CASSPFSTRTSNQPQHF
DNA: TGTGCCAGCTCACCCTTCTCGACCCGGACAAGCAATCAGCCCCAGCATTTT

size: NA
length: 14
J: TRBJ2-5
D: TRBD1
V: TRBV30
CDR3: CAWSVRDSQETQYF
DNA: TGTGCCTGGAGTGTACGGGACAGCCAAGAGACCCAGTACTTC

size: few
length: 14
J: TRBJ2-7
D: NA
V: TRBV5-6
CDR3: CASSLGPIGAEQYF
DNA: TGTGCCAGCAGCTTGGGTCCCATCGGCGCCGAGCAGTACTTC

size: NA
length: 14
J: TRBJ1-2
D: NA
V: TRBV29-1
CDR3: CSVAPQLGNYGYTF
DNA: TGCAGCGTTGCGCCTCAGCTAGGTAACTATGGCTACACCTTC

size: many
length: 18
J: TRBJ2-3
D: TRBD1
V: TRBV7-9
CDR3: CATQAGQGYVLSTDTQYF
DNA: TGTGCTACCCAGGCTGGACAGGGGTACGTCCTCAGCACAGATACGCAGTATTTT

size: many
length: 14
J: TRBJ2-7
D: TRBD1
V: TRBV20-1
CDR3: CSAETGRSVHEQYF
DNA: TGCAGTGCCGAGACAGGGCGAAGCGTCCACGAGCAGTACTTC

size: many
length: 12
J: TRBJ2-5
D: TRBD1
V: TRBV12-3/TRBV12-4
CDR3: CASTQGEETQYF
DNA: TGTGCCAGCACTCAGGGGGAAGAGACCCAGTACTTC

size: many
length: 13
J: TRBJ2-5
D: NA
V: TRBV30
CDR3: CAWSAWPQETQYF
DNA: TGTGCCTGGAGTGCTTGGCCCCAAGAGACCCAGTACTTC

size: NA
length: 14
J: TRBJ1-1
D: NA
V: TRBV27
CDR3: CASSLLGYRTEAFF
DNA: TGTGCCAGCAGTTTATTGGGATATCGTACTGAAGCTTTCTTT

size: many
length: 16
J: TRBJ2-1
D: TRBD2
V: TRBV6-1
CDR3: CASSEYPSGSYNEQFF
DNA: TGTGCCAGCAGTGAATACCCTAGCGGGTCCTACAATGAGCAGTTCTTC

size: many
length: 13
J: TRBJ1-1
D: NA
V: TRBV5-1
CDR3: CASSLVRGAGAFF
DNA: TGCGCCAGCAGCTTGGTACGGGGGGCTGGAGCTTTCTTT

size: few
length: 16
J: TRBJ2-5
D: NA
V: TRBV10-1
CDR3: CASSEGQTLYQETQYF
DNA: TGCGCCAGCAGTGAAGGACAGACACTGTACCAAGAGACCCAGTACTTC

size: many
length: 13
J: TRBJ1-6
D: NA
V: TRBV30
CDR3: CAWSVSDNSPLHF
DNA: TGTGCCTGGAGTGTGTCAGATAATTCACCCCTCCACTTT

size: NA
length: 15
J: TRBJ2-7
D: TRBD1
V: TRBV19
CDR3: CASSMGQGGSYEQYF
DNA: TGTGCCAGTAGTATGGGACAGGGGGGCTCCTACGAGCAGTACTTC

size: few
length: 14
J: TRBJ2-4
D: NA
V: TRBV10-3
CDR3: CAISHDLAQNIQYF
DNA: TGTGCCATCAGCCACGATCTAGCTCAAAACATTCAGTACTTC

size: many
length: 14
J: TRBJ1-5
D: TRBD1
V: TRBV3-1
CDR3: CASSQRTGAQPQHF
DNA: TGTGCCAGCAGCCAACGTACAGGGGCTCAGCCCCAGCATTTT

size: many
length: 14
J: TRBJ1-3
D: NA
V: TRBV20-1
CDR3: CSASLAISGNTIYF
DNA: TGCAGTGCTAGCTTAGCCATCTCTGGAAACACCATATATTTT

size: many
length: 18
J: TRBJ1-3
D: NA
V: TRBV12-5
CDR3: CASGFLVRTGALENTIYF
DNA: TGTGCTAGTGGTTTTCTCGTGCGTACGGGGGCGTTGGAAAACACCATATATTTT

size: many
length: 13
J: TRBJ1-1
D: NA
V: TRBV6-5
CDR3: CASSYSGFTEAFF
DNA: TGTGCCAGCAGTTACTCAGGGTTTACTGAAGCTTTCTTT

size: few
length: 15
J: TRBJ2-5
D: NA
V: TRBV11-2
CDR3: CASSRGGGNQETQYF
DNA: TGTGCCAGCAGCCGAGGGGGGGGGAACCAAGAGACCCAGTACTTC

size: NA
length: 16
J: TRBJ2-1
D: TRBD2
V: TRBV12-3/TRBV12-4
CDR3: CASSSPGLAGGNEQFF
DNA: TGTGCCAGCAGTTCCCCGGGACTAGCGGGAGGCAATGAGCAGTTCTTC

size: NA
length: 13
J: TRBJ1-1
D: NA
V: TRBV10-3
CDR3: CAITTSPGTEAFF
DNA: TGTGCCATAACAACATCGCCGGGAACTGAAGCTTTCTTT

size: few
length: 17
J: TRBJ2-7
D: TRBD2
V: TRBV4-2
CDR3: CASSQGKSSGLDYEQYF
DNA: TGTGCCAGCAGCCAGGGAAAATCTAGCGGGTTGGACTACGAGCAGTACTTC

size: few
length: 15
J: TRBJ2-1
D: TRBD1
V: TRBV6-1
CDR3: CASVSADAGGDEQFF
DNA: TGTGCCAGCGTTAGTGCGGACGCAGGGGGCGATGAGCAGTTCTTC

size: NA
length: 14
J: TRBJ1-4
D: TRBD1
V: TRBV7-9
CDR3: CASSLDRGHEKLFF
DNA: TGTGCCAGCAGCTTGGACAGGGGGCACGAAAAACTGTTTTTT

size: many
length: 13
J: TRBJ2-3
D: NA
V: TRBV2
CDR3: CASSPLVEDTQYF
DNA: TGTGCCAGCAGCCCCTTGGTAGAAGATACGCAGTATTTT

size: many
length: 13
J: TRBJ2-1
D: TRBD2
V: TRBV3-1
CDR3: CASSPSGSGEQFF
DNA: TGTGCCAGCAGCCCTAGCGGGAGTGGGGAGCAGTTCTTC

size: many
length: 12
J: TRBJ2-5
D: NA
V: TRBV2
CDR3: CASSRGRETQYF
DNA: TGTGCCAGCAGCAGGGGTCGAGAGACCCAGTACTTC

size: many
length: 12
J: TRBJ2-3
D: NA
V: TRBV20-1
CDR3: CSAREDQVAQYF
DNA: TGCAGTGCTAGAGAGGACCAGGTGGCGCAGTATTTT

size: many
length: 16
J: TRBJ2-1
D: NA
V: TRBV18
CDR3: CASSPAQLGIYNEQFF
DNA: TGTGCCAGCTCACCCGCACAGTTGGGCATTTACAATGAGCAGTTCTTC

size: many
length: 12
J: TRBJ2-1
D: NA
V: TRBV7-2
CDR3: CASSLRGHEQFF
DNA: TGTGCCAGCAGCTTACGGGGGCATGAGCAGTTCTTC

size: many
length: 16
J: TRBJ2-5
D: NA
V: TRBV5-1
CDR3: CASSLATGREIGTQYF
DNA: TGCGCCAGCAGCTTGGCAACAGGGCGGGAGATAGGGACCCAGTACTTC

size: many
length: 15
J: TRBJ2-1
D: TRBD2
V: TRBV12-3/TRBV12-4
CDR3: CASSAPAGGWGEQFF
DNA: TGTGCCAGCAGTGCGCCTGCGGGGGGGTGGGGGGAGCAGTTCTTC

size: few
length: 14
J: TRBJ1-2
D: NA
V: TRBV5-8
CDR3: CASSLWVTDYGYTF
DNA: TGTGCCAGCAGCTTGTGGGTAACTGACTATGGCTACACCTTC

size: NA
length: 18
J: TRBJ2-2
D: NA
V: TRBV7-9
CDR3: CASSLGYRVARETGELFF
DNA: TGTGCCAGCAGCTTAGGATATAGGGTGGCTCGTGAGACCGGGGAGCTGTTTTTT

size: many
length: 10
J: TRBJ2-7
D: NA
V: TRBV30
CDR3: CAWIDYEQYF
DNA: TGTGCCTGGATAGATTACGAGCAGTACTTC

size: many
length: 14
J: TRBJ1-4
D: NA
V: TRBV6-1
CDR3: CASSDRGDQEKLFF
DNA: TGTGCCAGCAGTGACAGGGGAGATCAGGAAAAACTGTTTTTT

size: NA
length: 14
J: TRBJ1-4
D: NA
V: TRBV27
CDR3: CASTPSVANEKLFF
DNA: TGTGCCAGCACCCCCTCGGTCGCTAATGAAAAACTGTTTTTT

size: many
length: 14
J: TRBJ2-7
D: TRBD2
V: TRBV7-9
CDR3: CASSLELAGIEQYF
DNA: TGTGCCAGCAGCTTAGAACTAGCGGGAATCGAGCAGTACTTC

size: NA
length: 16
J: TRBJ2-7
D: TRBD1
V: TRBV20-1
CDR3: CSARDVFGTGGHEQYF
DNA: TGCAGTGCTAGGGATGTTTTCGGGACAGGGGGCCACGAGCAGTACTTC

size: NA
length: 16
J: TRBJ2-1
D: TRBD1
V: TRBV19
CDR3: CASRRGTGSSYNEQFF
DNA: TGTGCCAGTAGGAGGGGGACAGGGAGCTCCTACAATGAGCAGTTCTTC

size: many
length: 14
J: TRBJ2-7
D: TRBD1
V: TRBV20-1
CDR3: CSALPGTGSYEQYF
DNA: TGCAGTGCTTTGCCCGGGACAGGGTCCTACGAGCAGTACTTC

size: many
length: 18
J: TRBJ2-3
D: TRBD2
V: TRBV5-1
CDR3: CASSLAGGPNQVTDTQYF
DNA: TGCGCCAGCAGCTTAGCGGGGGGGCCCAACCAAGTCACAGATACGCAGTATTTT

size: NA
length: 13
J: TRBJ1-1
D: NA
V: TRBV2
CDR3: CASNEFLNTEAFF
DNA: TGTGCCAGCAATGAGTTTCTGAACACTGAAGCTTTCTTT

size: NA
length: 16
J: TRBJ2-1
D: NA
V: TRBV9
CDR3: CASSPPTPLSYNEQFF
DNA: TGTGCCAGCAGCCCACCCACTCCACTCTCCTACAATGAGCAGTTCTTC